Below, one T cell receptor (beta chain) is given with its context. This sample was included in a study of blood T cell repertoires in COVID-19. Sequencing used immunoSEQ multiplex PCR; TCRdb keeps in-frame clones, though not all of them. Found here are about 170,000 clones, approximately 85% of them singletons; the top ten hold under 7.5%. V lost 7 bases to trimming and J lost 2 bases; unmatched junction nucleotides: 14. CDR1 is MDHEN and CDR2 is SYDVKM in the germline V gene. The CDR3 length is 18 residues. The chain is built from TRBV28 and TRBJ1-2; 12 nucleotides line up with TRBD1. This receptor was obtained from a man older than 75 with COVID-19, enrolled during active disease. Specimen: peripheral blood. Here the CDR3 reads CASTWDRGQSNPNYGYTF. In DNA form, the CDR3 reads TGTGCCAGCACGTGGGACAGGGGGCAATCTAACCCCAACTATGGCTACACCTTC.